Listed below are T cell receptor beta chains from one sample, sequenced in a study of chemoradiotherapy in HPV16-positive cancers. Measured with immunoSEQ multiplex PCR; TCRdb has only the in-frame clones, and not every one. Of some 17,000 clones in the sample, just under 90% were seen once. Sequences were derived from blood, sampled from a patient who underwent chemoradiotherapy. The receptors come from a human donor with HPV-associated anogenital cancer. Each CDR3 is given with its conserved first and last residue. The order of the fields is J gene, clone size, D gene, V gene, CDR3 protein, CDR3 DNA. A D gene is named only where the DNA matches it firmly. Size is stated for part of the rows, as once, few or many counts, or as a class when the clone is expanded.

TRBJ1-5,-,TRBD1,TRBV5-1,CASSPGGADQPQHF,TGCGCCAGCAGCCCAGGGGGGGCGGACCAGCCCCAGCATTTT
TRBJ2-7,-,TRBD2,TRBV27,CASSFASGNFYEQYF,TGTGCCAGCAGTTTTGCTAGCGGAAATTTCTACGAGCAGTACTTC
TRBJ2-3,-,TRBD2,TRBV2,CARGGTSRTDTQYF,TGTGCCAGAGGCGGGACTAGTCGCACAGATACGCAGTATTTT
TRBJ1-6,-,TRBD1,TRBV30,CAWEPGQGHGYSPLHF,TGTGCCTGGGAGCCGGGACAGGGCCATGGGTATTCACCCCTCCACTTT
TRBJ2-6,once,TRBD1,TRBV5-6,CASSLGQGPFSGANVLTF,TGTGCCAGCAGCTTGGGACAGGGGCCTTTCTCTGGGGCCAACGTCCTGACTTTC
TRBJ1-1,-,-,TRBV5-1,CASSLAGGGTEAFF,TGCGCCAGCAGCTTGGCGGGAGGGGGCACTGAAGCTTTCTTT
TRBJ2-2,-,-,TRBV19,CASSMRGGSTGELFF,TGTGCCAGTAGTATGAGGGGGGGTTCCACCGGGGAGCTGTTTTTT
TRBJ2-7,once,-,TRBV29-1,CSVQGRGAYEQYF,TGCAGCGTTCAGGGGAGGGGAGCCTACGAGCAGTACTTC
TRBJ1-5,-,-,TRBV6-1,CASSELTGRQPQHF,TGTGCCAGCAGTGAATTGACAGGACGGCAGCCCCAGCATTTT
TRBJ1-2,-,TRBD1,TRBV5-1,CASSTTGFIYGYTF,TGCGCCAGCAGCACGACAGGGTTTATCTATGGCTACACCTTC
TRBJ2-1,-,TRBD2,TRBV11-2,CASSFSGTFYNEQFF,TGTGCCAGCAGCTTTAGCGGGACCTTTTACAATGAGCAGTTCTTC
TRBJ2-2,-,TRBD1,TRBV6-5,CASSKQGASGELFF,TGTGCCAGCAGTAAACAGGGGGCCTCCGGGGAGCTGTTTTTT
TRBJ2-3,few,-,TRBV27,CASSFGTQTDTQYF,TGTGCCAGCAGTTTCGGGACGCAAACAGATACGCAGTATTTT
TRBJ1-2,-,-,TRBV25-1,CASSGPLYGYTF,TGTGCCAGCAGTGGTCCTCTTTATGGCTACACCTTC
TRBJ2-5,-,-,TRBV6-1,CASSDQGGGETQYF,TGTGCCAGCAGTGATCAGGGGGGGGGAGAGACCCAGTACTTC
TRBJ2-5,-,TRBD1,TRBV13,CASSLTRGRRETQYF,TGTGCCAGCAGCTTAACGAGGGGGCGGCGAGAGACCCAGTACTTC
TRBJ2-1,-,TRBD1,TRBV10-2,CASSESGQGTGSRYNEQFF,TGCGCCAGCAGTGAGTCGGGACAGGGGACGGGGTCACGTTACAATGAGCAGTTCTTC
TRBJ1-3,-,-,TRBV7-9,CASSFYSVSGNTIYF,TGTGCCAGCAGCTTTTACAGTGTTTCTGGAAACACCATATATTTT
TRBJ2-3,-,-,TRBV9,CASRTSVTDTQYF,TGTGCCAGCAGGACCTCGGTGACAGATACGCAGTATTTT
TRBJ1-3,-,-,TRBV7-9,CAIPGTGNTIYF,TGTGCCATCCCCGGGACAGGAAACACCATATATTTT
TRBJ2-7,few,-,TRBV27,CASSIFRSSYEQYF,TGTGCCAGCAGTATCTTTAGATCCTCCTACGAGCAGTACTTC
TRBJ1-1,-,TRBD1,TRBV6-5,CASSPDRGGTEAFF,TGTGCCAGCAGTCCCGACAGGGGAGGCACTGAAGCTTTCTTT
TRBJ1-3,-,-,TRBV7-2,CASSGIGGFSGNTIYF,TGTGCCAGCAGCGGAATTGGGGGGTTCTCTGGAAACACCATATATTTT
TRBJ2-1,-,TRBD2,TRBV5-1,CASSWDLLAASYNEQFF,TGCGCCAGCAGCTGGGACCTTCTAGCGGCCTCCTACAATGAGCAGTTCTTC
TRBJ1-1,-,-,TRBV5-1,CASSPLALDPGTEAFF,TGCGCCAGCAGCCCGCTTGCCCTCGACCCTGGGACTGAAGCTTTCTTT
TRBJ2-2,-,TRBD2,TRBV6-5,CASRPSGKNTGELFF,TGTGCCAGCAGACCTAGCGGGAAGAACACCGGGGAGCTGTTTTTT
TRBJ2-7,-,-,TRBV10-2,CASTLLSSGYEQYF,TGCGCCAGCACTCTACTCTCTTCTGGCTACGAGCAGTACTTC
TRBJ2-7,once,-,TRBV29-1,CSVLIRRAEQYF,TGCAGCGTTCTCATCCGACGCGCCGAGCAGTACTTC
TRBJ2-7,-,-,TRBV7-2,CASSPGAGILAYEQYF,TGTGCCAGCAGCCCCGGGGCGGGAATCCTCGCCTACGAGCAGTACTTC